These 19 T cell receptor beta chains originate from one sample sequenced in a study of blood T cell repertoires in COVID-19. Produced via immunoSEQ multiplex PCR; TCRdb's table is partial and in-frame only. The sample carries 150,000 to 200,000 clones, around 86% recorded once. Sequencing was carried out using peripheral blood. These receptors came from a woman older than 75 in a cohort sampled during active or convalescent COVID-19.

This rearrangement joins TRBV9 to TRBJ1-2, with 9 bases that match TRBD1. Germline loops: CDR1 SGDLS, CDR2 YYNGEE. V shed 0 bases, J shed 3 bases, and the junction held 6 bases outside the gene matches. The CDR3 runs 16 residues. The CDR3 region is CASSVGFTGGDYGYTF. The CDR3 DNA reads as TGTGCCAGCAGCGTAGGTTTCACAGGGGGCGACTATGGCTACACCTTC. Full variable domain (rest looked up from reference TRBV9 and TRBJ1-2): DSGVTQTPKHLITATGQRVTLRCSPRSGDLSVYWYQQSLDQGLQFLIQYYNGEERAKGNILERFSAQQFPDLHSELNLSSLELGDSALYFCASSVGFTGGDYGYTFGSGTRLTVV.

The chain couples TRBV3-1 (or the pseudogene TRBV3-2) to TRBJ2-2, with 7 bases identical to TRBD2. This CDR3 is built from 16 residues. Germline lookup yields CDR1 LGHDT and CDR2 YNNKEL (reference sequence). The junction had 9 bases not matched to a gene; V was cut back by 2 bases and J by 6 bases. CDR3 nucleotide sequence: TGTGCCAGCAGCCAACAGGGAAGGGGAGGGGCCGGGGAGCTGTTTTTT. It yields the protein CASSQQGRGGAGELFF.

This chain uses TRBV19 with TRBJ1-3; D is unclear. The germline V gene encodes CDR1 LNHDA and CDR2 SQIVND (reference sequence). There are 15 residues in the CDR3. V was cut by 1 base and J by 0 bases, with 7 bases left in between. CDR3 sequence: CASSIGPISGNTIYF. CDR3 coding DNA: TGTGCCAGTAGTATAGGTCCTATCTCTGGAAACACCATATATTTT.

This chain joins TRBV5-1 and TRBJ1-6; TRBD1 aligns across 7 bases. There are 14 residues in the CDR3. Per germline, CDR1 SGHRS and CDR2 YFSETQ. J was trimmed by 5 bases and V by 2 bases; bases with no gene match: 1. The CDR3 protein is CASSFTGDNSPLHF. The CDR3 coding sequence is TGCGCCAGCAGCTTCACAGGGGATAATTCACCCCTCCACTTT.

The chain joins TRBV9 to TRBJ2-5; D is perhaps TRBD2 (6 bases). With 4 bases removed from V and 5 bases from J, the gap between germline ends came to 21 bases. This CDR3 contains 16 residues. In germline, CDR1 is SGDLS, CDR2 YYNGEE. The CDR3 here is CASSPRVGGPSETQYF. In nucleotides, the CDR3 is TGTGCCAGCAGCCCAAGAGTCGGAGGGCCCTCGGAGACCCAGTACTTC.

Written as DNA, the CDR3 is TGTGCCAGCAGTTTAGGACAGGGGGCTCCGATTTGGAATTCACCCCTCCACTTT. This translates into CASSLGQGAPIWNSPLHF. The chain employs TRBV27 and TRBJ1-6; 11 nucleotides align to TRBD1. This CDR3 is built from 18 residues. The germline gives CDR1 MNHEY, CDR2 SMNVEV (reference sequence). Unmatched junction bases numbered 10, after V lost 2 bases and J lost 7 bases.

The gene calls are TRBV4-2 and TRBJ2-7; 11 nucleotides agree with TRBD1. V lost 2 bases, J lost 4 bases, and 7 bases stayed unmatched. The CDR3 runs 16 residues. CDR1 is LGHNA, CDR2 YNFKEQ, per germline. Here the CDR3 reads CASSQPTGTGGYEQYF. Here the CDR3 DNA reads TGTGCCAGCAGCCAACCTACCGGGACAGGGGGGTACGAGCAGTACTTC.

J is TRBJ2-2 and V is TRBV15, with 8 bases fitting TRBD2. Trimming took 6 bases from V and 7 from J; bases not matched to a gene: 10. This CDR3 is built from 15 residues. Germline CDR1 is LNHNV and CDR2 is YYDKDF (reference sequence). CDR3 sequence reads: CATSFTAGGFGELFF. CDR3 sequence (DNA): TGTGCCACCAGTTTCACGGCGGGGGGCTTCGGGGAGCTGTTTTTT.

This clone came up once. The chain employs TRBV6-6 and TRBJ2-7; TRBD1 aligns across 11 bases. CDR1 and CDR2 (germline): MNHNY, SVGAGI (reference sequence). V lost 8 bases and J lost 6; bases outside the gene matches: 12. This CDR3 is built from 15 residues. The CDR3, as DNA: TGTGCCAGCCGAACACAGGGACAGGGGGTGTTCGAGCAGTACTTC. This sequence encodes CASRTQGQGVFEQYF.

The rearrangement links TRBV6-5 to TRBJ1-5, with a tentative D call TRBD1 (5 bases). The germline V and J ends were trimmed by 2 bases and 4 bases, with 12 bases remaining between them. CDR1 is MNHEY and CDR2 is SVGAGI in the germline V gene. The CDR3 has 15 amino acids. CDR3 in DNA: TGTGCCAGCAGTTACGCTTACAGGAGTAATCAGCCCCAGCATTTT. This translates into CASSYAYRSNQPQHF.

The V call is TRBV21-1, the J call TRBJ1-5; the DNA was not compared with TRBD1, the D call given in the table. TRBV21-1 is recorded as a pseudogene. The CDR3 runs 16 residues. Here the CDR3 DNA reads TGTGCCAGCAGCAAAACCGGGACAGGGGATATTCAGCCCCAGCATTTT. Its translation: CASSKTGTGDIQPQHF.

The chain uses TRBV6-5 and TRBJ2-1; TRBD1 aligns across 7 bases. V lost 6 bases and J lost 0; bases outside the gene matches: 2. The CDR3 contains 14 residues. Germline loops: CDR1 MNHEY, CDR2 SVGAGI. CDR3: CASRTGNSYNEQFF. CDR3 nucleotides: TGTGCCAGCAGGACAGGGAACTCCTACAATGAGCAGTTCTTC.

J is TRBJ1-2 and V is TRBV7-8; D is perhaps TRBD1 (5 bases). Germline CDR1 reads SGHVS; CDR2 reads FQNEAQ. V was clipped by 5 bases and J by 0 bases, with 13 bases between them. The CDR3 spans 15 residues. CDR3 DNA sequence: TGTGCCAGCAGCCCCTTGACAGTGGCTAACTATGGCTACACCTTC. It is translated as CASSPLTVANYGYTF. Full variable domain (outside the CDR3, taken from reference TRBV7-8 and TRBJ1-2): GAGVSQSPRYKVAKRGQDVALRCDPISGHVSLFWYQQALGQGPEFLTYFQNEAQLDKSGLPSDRFFAERPEGSVSTLKIQRTQQEDSAVYLCASSPLTVANYGYTFGSGTRLTVV.

The V call is TRBV3-1 (or the pseudogene TRBV3-2), the J call TRBJ1-1; D call uncertain. Trimming removed 4 bases at V and 2 bases at J, with 11 bases between. The CDR3 spans 14 residues. CDR1 and CDR2 from the germline V gene are LGHDT and YNNKEL (reference sequence). The CDR3 is CASSPERGNTEAFF. The CDR3 region has the DNA TGTGCCAGCAGCCCGGAGCGGGGTAACACTGAAGCTTTCTTT.

The CDR3 sequence is CASRATSGVDEQFF. In DNA form, the CDR3 reads TGCGCCAGCAGAGCGACTAGCGGGGTCGATGAGCAGTTCTTC. The chain joins TRBV5-1 to TRBJ2-1; 11 nucleotides align to TRBD2. This CDR3 comprises 14 residues. The germline CDR1 and CDR2 sequences are SGHRS and YFSETQ. Germline trimming cut 5 bases from V and 8 bases from J; bases unmatched to any gene: 6.

Here the CDR3 DNA reads TGTGCCAGCAGCCCCACAGGGAACTATGGCTACACCTTC. This codes for CASSPTGNYGYTF. The chain joins TRBV7-8 to TRBJ1-2; tentative D call: TRBD1 (6 bases). Trimming removed 5 bases from V and 2 bases from J, with 9 bases in between. This CDR3 region has 13 residues. CDR1 and CDR2 from the germline V gene are SGHVS and FQNEAQ.

This chain links TRBV24-1 with TRBJ2-1; possible D gene TRBD2, 6 bases. This CDR3 comprises 15 residues. Germline CDR1 is KGHDR and CDR2 is SFDVKD. V was clipped by 2 bases and J by 0 bases, with 7 bases between them. The CDR3 loop reads CATSDSGSSYNEQFF. The CDR3 nucleotides are TGTGCCACCAGTGATTCCGGGAGCTCCTACAATGAGCAGTTCTTC.

V and J are TRBV6-6 and TRBJ1-5; 8 nucleotides line up with TRBD1. This CDR3 region has 13 residues. Looked up from germline, CDR1 is MNHNY and CDR2 is SVGAGI (reference sequence). After removal of 8 bases from V and 4 bases from J, the junction contained 4 bases not matched to a gene. The DNA of the CDR3 is TGTGCCAGCGGGGACAGGAGAAATCAGCCCCAGCATTTT. This translates into CASGDRRNQPQHF.

This chain uses TRBV7-9 with TRBJ2-3; possible D gene TRBD2, 5 bases. From germline, CDR1 is SEHNR and CDR2 FQNEAQ (reference sequence). This CDR3 comprises 16 residues. The germline V and J ends were trimmed by 6 bases and 5 bases, with 21 bases remaining between them. The CDR3 loop reads CASSRLGQRGKDTQYF. CDR3 bases: TGTGCCAGCAGTCGCCTAGGGCAAAGAGGGAAAGATACGCAGTATTTT.